This TCR beta chain emerged from a study of T cell responses to AZD1222 COVID-19 vaccine. Study-wide points: Repertoire sampling occurred only after the peak T cell response. Only five to seven individuals given AZD1222 were seropositive at baseline.

About this clone itself: Antigen specificity is unknown.

The repertoire was sequenced with immunoSEQ multiplex PCR; TCRdb's copy has only in-frame clones and lacks some. The sample lists tens of thousands of clones; around 93% were seen once. Germline V gives CDR1 DFQATT, CDR2 SNEGSKA (reference sequence). V lost 3 bases and J lost 9; bases outside the gene matches: 6. This CDR3 is built from 15 residues. The TCR sequence derives from an adult who received the AZD1222 COVID-19 vaccine. This chain links TRBV20-1 with TRBJ2-1; 15 nucleotides line up with TRBD2. This specimen was peripheral blood, taken 28 days after the second AZD1222 dose. Written as DNA, the CDR3 is TGCAGTGCTAGTCTCTGGACTAGCGGGAGGGGTGAGCAGTTCTTC. Translating gives CSASLWTSGRGEQFF.